Detailed here is one TCR beta chain. Trimming cost V 1 base and J 4 bases; bases outside gene matches: 4. The CDR3 has 15 amino acids. Germline V gives CDR1 SEHNR, CDR2 FQNEAQ (reference sequence). This specimen belongs to a study of CD8 T cells in Susac syndrome. TEMRA cells were FACS-enriched, unlike CD8+ and CD4+ T cells, which were negatively isolated. cDNA came from roughly 0.47 to 1 ug RNA primed by random hexamers. Across 54 Vbeta and 13 Jbeta, TCR beta CDR3 was amplified with immunoSEQ multiplex PCR. TCRdb ran MiXCR on the immunoSEQ multiplex PCR reads and lists one entry per CDR3 protein. In the table there are more than 100,000 distinct CDR3 sequences, 75% to 90% of which are singletons.

The sample taken for sequencing was CD8+ T cells from PBMCs. The TCR sequence derives from a human donor with multiple sclerosis. The V call is TRBV7-9, the J call TRBJ1-2; 9 positions agree with TRBD1. DNA for the CDR3: TGTGCCAGCAGCTTAGGGACAGGGGAGCTCTATGGCTACACCTTC. This codes for CASSLGTGELYGYTF.